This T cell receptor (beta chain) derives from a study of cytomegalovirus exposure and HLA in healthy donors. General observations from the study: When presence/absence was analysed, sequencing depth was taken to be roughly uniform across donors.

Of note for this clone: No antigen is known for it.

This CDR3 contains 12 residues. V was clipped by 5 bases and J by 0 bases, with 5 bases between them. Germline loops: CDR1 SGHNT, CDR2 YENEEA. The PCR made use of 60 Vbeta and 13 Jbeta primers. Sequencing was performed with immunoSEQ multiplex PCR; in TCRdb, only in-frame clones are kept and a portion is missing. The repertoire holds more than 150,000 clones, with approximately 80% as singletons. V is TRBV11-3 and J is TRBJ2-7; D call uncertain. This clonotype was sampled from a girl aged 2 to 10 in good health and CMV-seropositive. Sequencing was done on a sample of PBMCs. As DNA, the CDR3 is TGTGCCAGCAGCCGTAGCTCCTACGAGCAGTACTTC. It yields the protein CASSRSSYEQYF.